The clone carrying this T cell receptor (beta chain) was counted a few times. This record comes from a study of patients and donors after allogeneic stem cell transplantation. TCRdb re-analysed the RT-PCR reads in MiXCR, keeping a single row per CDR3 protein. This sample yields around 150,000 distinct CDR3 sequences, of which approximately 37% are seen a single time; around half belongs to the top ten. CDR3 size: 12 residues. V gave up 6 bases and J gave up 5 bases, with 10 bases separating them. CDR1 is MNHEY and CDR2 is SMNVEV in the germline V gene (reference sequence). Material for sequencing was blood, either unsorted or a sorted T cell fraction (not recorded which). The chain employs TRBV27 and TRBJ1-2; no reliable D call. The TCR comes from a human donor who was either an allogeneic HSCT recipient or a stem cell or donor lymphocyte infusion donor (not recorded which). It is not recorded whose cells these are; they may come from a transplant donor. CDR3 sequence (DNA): TGTGCCAGCAGCCACTCCGGTTATGGCTACACCTTC. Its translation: CASSHSGYGYTF.